This T cell receptor beta chain came from a study of blood T cell repertoires in COVID-19. Looking at the study overall: T cells, B-cell-depleted T cells, or PBMCs supplied cDNA or gDNA.

Germline trimming cut 6 bases from V and 2 bases from J; bases unmatched to any gene: 1. The CDR3 loop spans 12 amino acids. Original methodology: Estimated nucleated cell counts came from reference gene primer amplification. Using immunoSEQ multiplex PCR, the repertoire was profiled, and TCRdb retains in-frame clones only, with some absent. D and trimming come from the DNA, and the V and J calls and clone size come from that table. The profile shows 65,000 or so clones, 70% to 85% of them singletons. The chain combines TRBV12-3 or TRBV12-4 with TRBJ2-7; 7 nucleotides agree with TRBD1. The receptor's source is a woman aged 70 to 79 with acute or convalescent COVID-19. Sequencing was performed on peripheral blood. The CDR3 loop is CASRTGTYEQYF. The CDR3, as DNA: TGTGCCAGCAGGACAGGGACCTACGAGCAGTACTTC.